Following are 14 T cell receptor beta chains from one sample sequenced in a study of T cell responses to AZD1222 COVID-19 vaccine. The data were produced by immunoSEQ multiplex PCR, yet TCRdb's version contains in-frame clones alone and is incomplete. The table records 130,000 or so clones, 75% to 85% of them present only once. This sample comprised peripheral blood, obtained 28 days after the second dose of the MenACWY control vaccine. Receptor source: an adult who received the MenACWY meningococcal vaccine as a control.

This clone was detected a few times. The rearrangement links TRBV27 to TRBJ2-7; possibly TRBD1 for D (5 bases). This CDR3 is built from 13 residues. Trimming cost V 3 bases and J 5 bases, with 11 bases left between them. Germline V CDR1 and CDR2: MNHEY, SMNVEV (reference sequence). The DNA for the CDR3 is TGTGCCAGCAGTTTTACAGCAGGGCACGAGCAGTACTTC. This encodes CASSFTAGHEQYF.

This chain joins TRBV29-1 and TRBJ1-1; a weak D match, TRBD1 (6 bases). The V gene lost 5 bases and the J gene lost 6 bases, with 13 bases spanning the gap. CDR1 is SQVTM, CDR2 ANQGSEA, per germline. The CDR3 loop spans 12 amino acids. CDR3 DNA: TGCAGCGTTAGGCGGGGGGCAGCTGAAGCTTTCTTT. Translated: CSVRRGAAEAFF.

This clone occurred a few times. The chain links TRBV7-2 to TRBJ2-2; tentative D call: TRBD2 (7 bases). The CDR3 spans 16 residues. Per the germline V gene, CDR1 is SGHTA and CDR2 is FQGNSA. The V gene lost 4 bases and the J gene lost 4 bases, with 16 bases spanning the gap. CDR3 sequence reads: CASSSVGGGGTGELFF. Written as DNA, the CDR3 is TGTGCCAGCAGCTCAGTAGGGGGAGGGGGCACCGGGGAGCTGTTTTTT.

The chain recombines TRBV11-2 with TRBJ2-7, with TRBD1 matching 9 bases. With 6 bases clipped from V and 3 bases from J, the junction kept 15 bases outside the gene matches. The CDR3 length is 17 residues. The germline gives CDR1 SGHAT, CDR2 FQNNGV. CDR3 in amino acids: CASRRTTPGQGYYEQYV. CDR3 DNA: TGTGCCAGCAGGCGGACGACCCCGGGACAGGGATACTACGAGCAGTACGTC.

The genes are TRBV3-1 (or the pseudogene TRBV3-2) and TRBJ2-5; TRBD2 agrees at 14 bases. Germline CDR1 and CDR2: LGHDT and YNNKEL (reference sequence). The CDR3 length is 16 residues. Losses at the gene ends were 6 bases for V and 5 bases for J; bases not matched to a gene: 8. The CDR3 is CASSGGLAGVRETQYF. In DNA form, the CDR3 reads TGTGCCAGCAGTGGGGGACTAGCGGGAGTTCGGGAGACCCAGTACTTC.

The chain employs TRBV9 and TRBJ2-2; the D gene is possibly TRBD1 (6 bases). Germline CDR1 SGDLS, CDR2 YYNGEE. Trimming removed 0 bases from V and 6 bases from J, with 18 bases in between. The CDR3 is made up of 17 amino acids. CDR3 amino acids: CASSVGGSRGVSGELFF. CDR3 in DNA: TGTGCCAGCAGCGTAGGAGGTAGCAGGGGAGTGTCCGGGGAGCTGTTTTTT.

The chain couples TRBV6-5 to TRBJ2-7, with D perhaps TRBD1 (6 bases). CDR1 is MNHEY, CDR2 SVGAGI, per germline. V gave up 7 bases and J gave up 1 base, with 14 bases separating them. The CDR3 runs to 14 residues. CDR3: CASNVGTSSYEQYV. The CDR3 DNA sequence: TGTGCCAGCAACGTCGGGACAAGTTCCTACGAGCAGTACGTC.

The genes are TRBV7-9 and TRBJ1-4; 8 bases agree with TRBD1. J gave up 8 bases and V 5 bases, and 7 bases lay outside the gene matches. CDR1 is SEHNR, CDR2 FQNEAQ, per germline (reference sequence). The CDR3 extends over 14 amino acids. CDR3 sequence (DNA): TGTGCCAGCAGCCTGGGACAGGCCTCCGAAAAACTGTTTTTT. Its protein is CASSLGQASEKLFF.

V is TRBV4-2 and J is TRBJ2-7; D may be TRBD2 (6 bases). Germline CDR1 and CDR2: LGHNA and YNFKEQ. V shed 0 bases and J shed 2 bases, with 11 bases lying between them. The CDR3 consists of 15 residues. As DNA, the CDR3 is TGTGCCAGCAGCCAAGAGGGGACTCCAACCTACGAGCAGTACTTC. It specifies CASSQEGTPTYEQYF.

This chain's CDR3 is CASSLLGPDTQYF. The CDR3, as DNA: TGTGCCAGCAGCTTATTGGGTCCCGATACGCAGTATTTT. The chain uses TRBV7-3 and TRBJ2-3; D call uncertain. The germline gives CDR1 SGHTA, CDR2 FQGTGA. The length of the CDR3 is 13 residues. V lost 2 bases, J lost 6 bases, and 9 bases lay in between.

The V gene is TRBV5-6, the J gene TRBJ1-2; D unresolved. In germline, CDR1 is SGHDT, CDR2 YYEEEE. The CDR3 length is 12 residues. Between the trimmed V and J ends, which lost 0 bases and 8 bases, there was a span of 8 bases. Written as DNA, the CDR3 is TGTGCCAGCAGCTTGGATGGCTGGGGCTACACCTTC. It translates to CASSLDGWGYTF.

The CDR3 sequence is CASRAGSPNTGELFF. The CDR3 DNA reads as TGTGCCAGCAGGGCGGGGTCTCCGAACACCGGGGAGCTGTTTTTT. This chain joins TRBV28 and TRBJ2-2; D is perhaps TRBD2 (6 bases). The CDR3 length is 15 residues. V was pared by 6 bases and J by 0 bases, with 11 bases between. Germline values: CDR1 MDHEN, CDR2 SYDVKM.

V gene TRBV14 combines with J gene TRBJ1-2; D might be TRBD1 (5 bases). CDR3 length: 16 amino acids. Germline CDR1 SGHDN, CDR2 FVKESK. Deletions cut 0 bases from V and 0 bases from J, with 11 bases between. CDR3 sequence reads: CASSQEWQGSNYGYTF. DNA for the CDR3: TGTGCCAGCAGCCAAGAATGGCAGGGCTCTAACTATGGCTACACCTTC.

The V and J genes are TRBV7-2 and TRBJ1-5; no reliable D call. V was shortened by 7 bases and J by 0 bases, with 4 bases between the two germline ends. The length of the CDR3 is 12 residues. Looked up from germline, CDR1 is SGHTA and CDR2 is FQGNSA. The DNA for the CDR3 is TGTGCCAGCACCGATAGCAATCAGCCCCAGCATTTT. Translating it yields CASTDSNQPQHF.